This T cell receptor beta chain was profiled in a study of blood T cell repertoires in COVID-19. Study details: Sources were T cells, B-cell-depleted T cells, or PBMCs; the material itself was cDNA or gDNA.

The CDR3 length is 17 residues. CDR1 and CDR2 (germline): SGHRS, YFSETQ. Trimming at V came to 4 bases and at J to 2 bases, leaving 11 bases not matched to a gene. Produced via immunoSEQ multiplex PCR; TCRdb's table is partial and in-frame only. The sample lists fewer than 500,000 clones, 87% seen once, with under 0.75% in the top ten. The chain employs TRBV5-1 and TRBJ2-2; 7 bases map to TRBD1. Material: PBMCs or T cells enriched from blood (not recorded which). This receptor was identified in a woman aged 18-29 years who had recovered from COVID-19. This CDR3 is CASSPATGTANTGELFF. DNA of the CDR3: TGCGCCAGCAGCCCAGCAACCGGGACAGCAAACACCGGGGAGCTGTTTTTT.